A single TCR beta chain is shown here with its context. The CDR3 extends over 15 amino acids. Trimming shortened V by 0 bases and J by 2 bases, and 11 bases separated the two germline ends. CDR1 is MGHDK and CDR2 is SYGVNS in the germline V gene. TCRdb's table, derived via immunoSEQ multiplex PCR, lists solely in-frame clones and lacks some. The sample includes about 75,000 clones, nearly 98% of them seen just once. This sample was included in a study of technical replicates of blood from a few donors. This TCR was sampled from a human donor in good health. Sequencing input: T cells isolated from PBMCs. The chain recombines TRBV25-1 with TRBJ2-7; D is possibly TRBD2 (5 bases). This CDR3 reads CASSEYRQTTYEQYF. The DNA of the CDR3 is TGTGCCAGCAGTGAATATAGGCAGACTACCTACGAGCAGTACTTC.